This TCR beta chain was captured in a study of high-grade serous ovarian cancer treatment subgroups. Per the germline V gene, CDR1 is GTSNPN and CDR2 is SVGIG (reference sequence). With V trimmed by 5 bases and J by 8 bases, 11 bases remained unmatched. The CDR3 runs 14 residues. Tumor samples were obtained before definitive surgery or chemotherapy. TCRdb keeps only in-frame clones here, not all; method: immunoSEQ multiplex PCR. The sample consists of under 30,000 clones, about 81% of them appearing once. The sequence was obtained from a human donor with high-grade serous ovarian cancer. The chain uses TRBV30 and TRBJ1-2; TRBD1 matches 10 bases. The sample comprised tumor tissue. The CDR3 sequence is CAWSRDRGLWGYTF. The CDR3 DNA reads TGTGCCTGGTCCCGGGACAGGGGTTTGTGGGGCTACACCTTC.